Here is one T cell receptor (beta chain) with its context. The antigen is not known. The germline CDR1 and CDR2 sequences are MDHEN and SYDVKM. Trimming left V 6 bases short and J 2 bases short, with 14 bases between. This CDR3 has 14 residues. The data are from a study of beta chain features in type 1 diabetes. Every sorted population was more than 95% pure. The investigators reverse transcribed all of the isolated RNA, so they sequenced expressed TCRB transcripts. Method: immunoSEQ multiplex PCR; TCRdb's copy keeps in-frame clones and lacks some. The sample lists more than 150,000 clones, about 12% seen once, with roughly 0.6% in the top ten. Study-wide points: Using cDNA template may skew counts toward highly expressing activated cells.

The specimen was central memory CD4+ T cells from blood. The sequence was collected from a woman under 30 in good health. The rearrangement joins TRBV28 to TRBJ2-7; D unclear. CDR3 sequence reads: CASSFAPATYEQYF. CDR3 coding DNA: TGTGCCAGCAGCTTCGCTCCAGCGACCTACGAGCAGTACTTC. The variable domain in full, completed from reference TRBV28 and TRBJ2-7, reads DVKVTQSSRYLVKRTGEKVFLECVQDMDHENMFWYRQDPGLGLRLIYFSYDVKMKEKGDIPEGYSVSREKKERFSLILESASTNQTSMYLCASSFAPATYEQYFGPGTRLTVT.